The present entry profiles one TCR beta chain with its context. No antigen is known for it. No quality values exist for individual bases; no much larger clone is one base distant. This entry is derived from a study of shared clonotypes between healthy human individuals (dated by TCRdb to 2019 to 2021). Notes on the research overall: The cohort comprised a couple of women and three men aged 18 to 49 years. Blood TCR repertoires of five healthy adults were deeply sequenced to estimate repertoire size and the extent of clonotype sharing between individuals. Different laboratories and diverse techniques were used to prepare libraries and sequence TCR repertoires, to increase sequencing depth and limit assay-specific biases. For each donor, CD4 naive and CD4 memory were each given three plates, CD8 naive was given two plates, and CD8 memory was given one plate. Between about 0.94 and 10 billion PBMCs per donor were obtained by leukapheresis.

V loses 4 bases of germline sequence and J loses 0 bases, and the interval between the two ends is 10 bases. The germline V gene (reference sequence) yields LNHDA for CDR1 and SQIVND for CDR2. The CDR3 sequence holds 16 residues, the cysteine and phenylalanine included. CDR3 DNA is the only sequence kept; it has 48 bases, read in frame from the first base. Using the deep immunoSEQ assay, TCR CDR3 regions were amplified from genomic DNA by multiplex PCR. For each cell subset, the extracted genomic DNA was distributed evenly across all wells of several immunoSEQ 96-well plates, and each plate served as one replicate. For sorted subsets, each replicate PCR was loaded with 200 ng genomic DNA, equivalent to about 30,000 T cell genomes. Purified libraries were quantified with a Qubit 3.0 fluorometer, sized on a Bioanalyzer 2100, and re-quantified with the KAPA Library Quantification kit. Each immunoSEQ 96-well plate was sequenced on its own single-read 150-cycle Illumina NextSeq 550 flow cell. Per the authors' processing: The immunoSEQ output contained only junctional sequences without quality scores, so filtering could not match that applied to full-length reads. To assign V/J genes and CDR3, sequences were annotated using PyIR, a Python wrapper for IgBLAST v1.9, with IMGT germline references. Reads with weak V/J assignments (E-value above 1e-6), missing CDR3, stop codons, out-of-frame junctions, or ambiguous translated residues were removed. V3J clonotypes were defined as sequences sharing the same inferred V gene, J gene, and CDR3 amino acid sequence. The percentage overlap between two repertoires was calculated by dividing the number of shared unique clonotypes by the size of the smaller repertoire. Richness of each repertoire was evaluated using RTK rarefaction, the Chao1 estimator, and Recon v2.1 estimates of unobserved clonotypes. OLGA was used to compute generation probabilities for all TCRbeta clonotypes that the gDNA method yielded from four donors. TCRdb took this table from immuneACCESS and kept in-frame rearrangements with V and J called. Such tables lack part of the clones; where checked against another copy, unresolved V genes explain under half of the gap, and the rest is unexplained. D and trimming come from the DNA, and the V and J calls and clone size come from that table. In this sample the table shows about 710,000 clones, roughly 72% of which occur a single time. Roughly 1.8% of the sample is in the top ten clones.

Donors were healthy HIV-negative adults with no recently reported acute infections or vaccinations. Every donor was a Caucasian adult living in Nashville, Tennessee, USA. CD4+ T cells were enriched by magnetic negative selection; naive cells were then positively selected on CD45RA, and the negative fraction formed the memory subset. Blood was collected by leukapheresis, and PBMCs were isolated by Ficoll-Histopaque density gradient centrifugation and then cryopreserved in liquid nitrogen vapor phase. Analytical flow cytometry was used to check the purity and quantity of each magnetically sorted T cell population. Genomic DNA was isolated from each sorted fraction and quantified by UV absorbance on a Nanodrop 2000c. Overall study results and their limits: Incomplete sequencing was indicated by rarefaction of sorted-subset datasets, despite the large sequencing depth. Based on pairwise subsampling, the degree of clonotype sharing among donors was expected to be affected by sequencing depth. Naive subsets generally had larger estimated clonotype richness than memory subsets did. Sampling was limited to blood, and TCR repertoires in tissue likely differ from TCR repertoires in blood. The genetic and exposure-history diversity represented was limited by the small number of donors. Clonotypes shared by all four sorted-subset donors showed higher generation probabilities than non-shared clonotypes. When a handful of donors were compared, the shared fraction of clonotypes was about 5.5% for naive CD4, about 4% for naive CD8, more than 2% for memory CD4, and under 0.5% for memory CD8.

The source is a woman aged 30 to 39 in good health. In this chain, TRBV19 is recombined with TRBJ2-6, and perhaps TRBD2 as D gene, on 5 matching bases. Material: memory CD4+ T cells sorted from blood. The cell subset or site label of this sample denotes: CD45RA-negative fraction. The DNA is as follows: TGTGCCAGTAGTACCGGGGAGATCTCTGGGGCCAACGTCCTGACTTTC. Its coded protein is CASSTGEISGANVLTF.